The clone carrying this T cell receptor beta chain appeared a few times. The antigen remains unidentified. This specimen belongs to a study of T-cell memory formation after mild COVID-19. General study points: Nothing confirmed that second-wave clones peaking on day 37 were specific for SARS-CoV-2. Memory cells collected pre-infection included some clones that later responded, suggesting cross-reactive memory joined. Clones contracting over day 15 to 85 were CD4/CD8 balanced, with later expanders leaning CD4+.

In TCRdb, the 5' RACE reads were re-called with MiXCR into one record per CDR3 protein. This table holds some 65,000 distinct CDR3 sequences, over 15% found once. The clonotype was recovered from an adult woman who had mild COVID-19 (a few samples of this study predate the infection). Cell type and time point are not known. What was sequenced was PBMCs or a T cell subset sorted from them (not recorded which).

The CDR3 coding sequence is TGTGCCAGCAGCCCACGACAGAACACTGAAGCTTTCTTT. Its translation: CASSPRQNTEAFF. This sequence joins TRBV5-6 and TRBJ1-1; D is unclear. Germline V lookup: CDR1 SGHDT, CDR2 YYEEEE. Trimming shortened V by 4 bases and J by 1 base, and 8 bases separated the two germline ends. CDR3 length: 13 residues.